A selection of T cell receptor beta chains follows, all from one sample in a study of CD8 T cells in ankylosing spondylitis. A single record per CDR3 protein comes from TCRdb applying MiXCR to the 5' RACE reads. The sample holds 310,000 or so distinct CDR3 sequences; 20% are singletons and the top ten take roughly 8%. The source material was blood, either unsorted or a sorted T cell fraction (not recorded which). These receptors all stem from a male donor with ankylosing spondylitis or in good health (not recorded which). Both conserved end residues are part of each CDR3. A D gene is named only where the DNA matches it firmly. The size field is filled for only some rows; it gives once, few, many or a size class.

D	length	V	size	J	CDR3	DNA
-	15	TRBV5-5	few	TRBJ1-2	CASSLFRSENYGYTF	TGTGCCAGCAGCCTCTTCCGATCGGAGAACTATGGCTACACCTTC
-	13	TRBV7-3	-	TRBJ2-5	CASSPGTKETQYF	TGTGCCAGCAGCCCCGGGACAAAAGAGACCCAGTACTTC
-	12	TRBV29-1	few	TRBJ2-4	CSVESSKNIQYF	TGCAGCGTTGAATCTTCCAAAAACATTCAGTACTTC
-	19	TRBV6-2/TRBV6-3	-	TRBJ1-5	CASSYARMTGIYSNQPQHF	TGTGCCAGCAGTTACGCGCGGATGACAGGCATCTATAGCAATCAGCCCCAGCATTTT
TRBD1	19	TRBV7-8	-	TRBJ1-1	CASSLGTGGGRQMNTEAFF	TGTGCCAGCAGCTTAGGTACAGGGGGCGGGAGGCAAATGAACACTGAAGCTTTCTTT
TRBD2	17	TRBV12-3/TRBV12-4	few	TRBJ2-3	CASSFETSGRGTDTQYF	TGTGCCAGCAGTTTTGAGACTAGCGGGAGAGGTACAGATACGCAGTATTTT
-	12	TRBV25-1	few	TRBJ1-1	CASSEWTDEAFF	TGTGCCAGCAGTGAATGGACAGACGAAGCTTTCTTT
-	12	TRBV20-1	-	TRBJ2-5	CSASPAKETQYF	TGCAGTGCTAGTCCAGCCAAAGAGACCCAGTACTTC
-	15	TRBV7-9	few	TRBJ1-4	CASSLTGILNEKLFF	TGTGCCAGCAGCTTAACAGGAATACTTAATGAAAAACTGTTTTTT
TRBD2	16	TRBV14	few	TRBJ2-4	CASSRASGMSENIQYF	TGTGCCAGCAGTCGGGCTAGCGGGATGTCGGAAAACATTCAGTACTTC
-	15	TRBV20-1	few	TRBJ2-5	CSAPIRQGPPETQYF	TGCAGTGCCCCAATACGGCAGGGACCCCCGGAGACCCAGTACTTC
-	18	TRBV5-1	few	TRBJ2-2	CASSLGTWTASGTGELFF	TGCGCCAGCAGCTTGGGTACTTGGACGGCTTCGGGCACCGGGGAGCTGTTTTTT
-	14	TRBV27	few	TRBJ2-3	CASSSLVPTDTQYF	TGTGCCAGCAGTTCTCTGGTCCCCACAGATACGCAGTATTTT
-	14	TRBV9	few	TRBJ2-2	CASSVELLTGELFF	TGTGCCAGCAGCGTAGAACTCCTCACCGGGGAGCTGTTTTTT
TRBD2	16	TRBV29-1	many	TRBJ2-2	CSVAGTSGSVPGELFF	TGCAGCGTGGCCGGGACTAGCGGGAGTGTTCCCGGGGAGCTGTTTTTT
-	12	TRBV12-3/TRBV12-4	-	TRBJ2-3	CASRQNADTQYF	TGTGCCAGCAGACAGAACGCAGATACGCAGTATTTT
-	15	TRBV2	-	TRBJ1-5	CASSETEDSNQPQHF	TGTGCCAGCAGTGAAACGGAAGATAGCAATCAGCCCCAGCATTTT
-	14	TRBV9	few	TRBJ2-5	CASSSGSARETQYF	TGTGCCAGCAGCTCCGGGTCGGCCCGTGAGACCCAGTACTTC
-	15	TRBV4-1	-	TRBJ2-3	CASSQDWLSFGTQYF	TGCGCCAGCAGCCAAGATTGGCTGAGTTTCGGTACGCAGTATTTT
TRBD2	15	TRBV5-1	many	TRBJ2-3	CASSLAGRHSDTQYF	TGCGCCAGCAGCTTGGCCGGGAGGCATTCAGATACGCAGTATTTT
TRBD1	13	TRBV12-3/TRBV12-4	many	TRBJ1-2	CASSPGTGVGYTF	TGTGCCAGCAGTCCCGGGACAGGGGTTGGCTACACCTTC
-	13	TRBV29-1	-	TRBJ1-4	CSVGDTPGEKLFF	TGCAGCGTGGGGGACACCCCTGGGGAAAAACTGTTTTTT
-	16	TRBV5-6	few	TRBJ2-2	CASSLALISGTGELFF	TGTGCCAGCAGCTTAGCCCTCATTTCAGGGACCGGGGAGCTGTTTTTT
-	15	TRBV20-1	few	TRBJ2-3	CSARDPRGRGDTQYF	TGCAGTGCTAGAGATCCGCGGGGGCGGGGAGATACGCAGTATTTT
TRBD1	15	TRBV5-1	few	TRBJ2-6	CASSQDRAGANVLTF	TGCGCCAGCAGCCAGGACAGGGCGGGGGCCAACGTCCTGACTTTC
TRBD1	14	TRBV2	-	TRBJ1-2	CASSWGQGIVGYTF	TGTGCCAGCAGCTGGGGACAGGGAATAGTTGGCTACACCTTC
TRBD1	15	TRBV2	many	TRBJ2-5	CASSVDRGRQETQYF	TGTGCCAGCAGCGTGGACAGGGGACGGCAAGAGACCCAGTACTTC
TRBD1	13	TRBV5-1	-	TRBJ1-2	CASNLDRGNGYTF	TGCGCCAGCAACCTGGACAGGGGAAACGGCTACACCTTC
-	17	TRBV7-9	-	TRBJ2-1	CASGALGRGPSYNEQFF	TGTGCCAGCGGGGCCCTTGGGCGGGGGCCCTCCTACAATGAGCAGTTCTTC
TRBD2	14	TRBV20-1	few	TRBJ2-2	CSAIGLAGPGELFF	TGCAGTGCTATTGGTCTAGCGGGGCCCGGGGAGCTGTTTTTT
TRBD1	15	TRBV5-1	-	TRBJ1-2	CASSLDPGQGDGYTF	TGCGCCAGCAGCTTGGATCCGGGACAGGGGGATGGCTACACCTTC
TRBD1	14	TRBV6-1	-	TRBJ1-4	CASSRQGAREKLFF	TGTGCCAGCAGTCGACAGGGGGCGAGGGAAAAACTGTTTTTT
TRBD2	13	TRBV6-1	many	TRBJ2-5	CASRAGGGETQYF	TGTGCCAGCAGAGCGGGAGGGGGAGAGACCCAGTACTTC
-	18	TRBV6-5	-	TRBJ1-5	CASSYRTVKQYSNQPQHF	TGTGCCAGCAGTTATAGGACAGTAAAACAATATAGCAATCAGCCCCAGCATTTT
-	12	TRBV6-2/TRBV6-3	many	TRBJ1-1	CACRRGGTEAFF	TGTGCCTGCAGACGGGGGGGCACTGAAGCTTTCTTT
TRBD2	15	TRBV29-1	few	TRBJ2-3	CSASPGLAGGDTQYF	TGCAGCGCCTCGCCGGGACTAGCGGGAGGAGATACGCAGTATTTT
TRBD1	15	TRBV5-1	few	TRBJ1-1	CASSGQDRGLTEAFF	TGCGCCAGCAGCGGACAGGACAGGGGGCTGACTGAAGCTTTCTTT
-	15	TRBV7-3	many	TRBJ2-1	CASSLSQGSYNEQFF	TGTGCCAGCAGCTTAAGCCAGGGCTCCTACAATGAGCAGTTCTTC
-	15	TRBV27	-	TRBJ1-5	CASSLSTTASQPQHF	TGTGCCAGCAGTTTATCCACGACAGCTAGTCAGCCCCAGCATTTT
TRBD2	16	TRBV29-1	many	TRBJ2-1	CSVRTGFAGGNNEQFF	TGCAGCGTCCGAACTGGATTTGCGGGGGGAAACAATGAGCAGTTCTTC
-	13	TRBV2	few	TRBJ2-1	CASSGTAYNEQFF	TGTGCCAGCAGTGGGACAGCATACAATGAGCAGTTCTTC
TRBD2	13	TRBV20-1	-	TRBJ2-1	CSAWGLAGEVWFF	TGCAGTGCCTGGGGGCTAGCGGGAGAGGTCTGGTTCTTC
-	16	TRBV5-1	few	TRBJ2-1	CASSLVARSSYNEQFF	TGCGCCAGCAGCTTGGTCGCGCGGAGCTCCTACAATGAGCAGTTCTTC
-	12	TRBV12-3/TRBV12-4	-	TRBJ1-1	CASSLSISIAFF	TGTGCCAGCAGTTTAAGTATCTCCATAGCTTTCTTT
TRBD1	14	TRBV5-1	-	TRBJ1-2	CASSDPGQNYGYTF	TGCGCCAGCAGCGATCCGGGACAGAACTATGGCTACACCTTC
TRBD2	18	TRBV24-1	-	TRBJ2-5	CATSDPRGGERGDVTQYF	TGTGCCACCAGTGACCCCCGCGGAGGTGAGCGGGGGGACGTGACCCAGTACTTC
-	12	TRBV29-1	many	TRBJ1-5	CSVGAGNQPQHF	TGCAGCGTGGGGGCTGGCAATCAGCCCCAGCATTTT
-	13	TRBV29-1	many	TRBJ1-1	CSVERAVNTEAFF	TGCAGCGTTGAGAGGGCAGTGAACACTGAAGCTTTCTTT
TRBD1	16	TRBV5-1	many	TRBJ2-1	CASSVRTGGNSNEQFF	TGCGCCAGCAGCGTACGGACAGGGGGAAATTCCAATGAGCAGTTCTTC
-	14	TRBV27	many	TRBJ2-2	CASSSGELTGELFF	TGTGCCAGCAGTTCAGGGGAATTAACCGGGGAGCTGTTTTTT
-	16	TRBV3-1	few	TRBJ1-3	CASSQQASISGNTIYF	TGTGCCAGCAGCCAACAGGCTTCGATCTCTGGAAACACCATATATTTT
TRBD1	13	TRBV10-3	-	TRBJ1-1	CAISPIQGAGAFF	TGTGCCATCAGCCCGATCCAGGGGGCGGGGGCTTTCTTT
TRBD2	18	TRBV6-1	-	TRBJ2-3	CASSEARAGRLAPDTQYF	TGTGCCAGCAGTGAAGCGCGTGCGGGGAGACTAGCCCCAGATACGCAGTATTTT
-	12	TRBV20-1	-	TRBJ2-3	CSAPGLGDTQYF	TGCAGTGCGCCAGGGTTGGGAGATACGCAGTATTTT
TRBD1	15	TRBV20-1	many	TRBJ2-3	CSAQTGGAYADTQYF	TGCAGTGCTCAAACAGGGGGCGCATACGCAGATACGCAGTATTTT